The 18 T cell receptor beta chains in this list originate from one sample, sequenced in a study of blood T cell repertoires in COVID-19. Clones were sequenced by immunoSEQ multiplex PCR, and TCRdb holds only the in-frame ones, with some missing. The sample contains about 74,000 clones, almost 90% of which appear only once. The sequenced sample was peripheral blood. These receptors originate from a woman at least 80 years old with active or convalescent COVID-19.

The chain has TRBV7-2 and TRBJ2-5; 10 nucleotides align to TRBD2. Germline values: CDR1 SGHTA, CDR2 FQGNSA. With V trimmed by 0 bases and J by 2 bases, 3 bases remained unmatched. CDR3 length equals 16 residues. Written as DNA, the CDR3 is TGTGCCAGCAGCTTAGCAGCTAGCGGGGGACAAGAGACCCAGTACTTC. Translation: CASSLAASGGQETQYF.

This chain uses TRBV19 with TRBJ2-5, with 11 nucleotides matching TRBD2. The junction had 12 bases not matched to a gene; V was cut back by 8 bases and J by 4 bases. There are 16 residues in the CDR3. CDR1 and CDR2 (germline): LNHDA, SQIVND (reference sequence). CDR3 coding DNA: TGTGCCAGTCGCCCTAGGGTAGCGGGGGGGCGAGAGACCCAGTACTTC. It specifies CASRPRVAGGRETQYF.

The rearrangement links TRBV19 to TRBJ2-1; 10 nucleotides line up with TRBD2. Germline V gene data show CDR1 as LNHDA and CDR2 as SQIVND (reference sequence). J gave up 13 bases and V 4 bases, and 4 bases lay outside the gene matches. The CDR3 spans 12 residues. The CDR3 protein is CASSTSGREQFF. In DNA, the CDR3 is TGTGCCAGTAGTACCAGCGGGAGGGAACAGTTCTTC. The whole variable domain, remainder taken from reference TRBV19 and TRBJ2-1, is DGGITQSPKYLFRKEGQNVTLSCEQNLNHDAMYWYRQDPGQGLRLIYYSQIVNDFQKGDIAEGYSVSREKKESFPLTVTSAQKNPTAFYLCASSTSGREQFFGPGTRLTVL.

The chain links TRBV9 to TRBJ2-1, with 7 bases that match TRBD1. V lost 4 bases to trimming and J lost 3 bases; unmatched junction nucleotides: 7. The CDR3 has 15 residues. Germline V gene sequence: CDR1 SGDLS, CDR2 YYNGEE. The CDR3 DNA reads as TGTGCCAGCAGCCCTAGGACAGGCCTCTACAATGAGCAGTTCTTC. Residues: CASSPRTGLYNEQFF.

A single count supports this clone. The V and J genes are TRBV5-6 and TRBJ1-2, with D tentatively TRBD1 (5 bases). This CDR3 region has 15 residues. Trimming left V 6 bases short and J 4 bases short, with 19 bases between. Looked up from germline, CDR1 is SGHDT and CDR2 is YYEEEE. CDR3 sequence (DNA): TGTGCCAGCACTTCCTCCCAGGGCTCACCCTATGGCTACACCTTC. Residues: CASTSSQGSPYGYTF.

The chain is built from TRBV7-8 and TRBJ2-7, with a tentative D call TRBD2 (6 bases). Trimming shortened V by 5 bases and J by 1 base, and 12 bases separated the two germline ends. Looked up from germline, CDR1 is SGHVS and CDR2 is FQNEAQ. CDR3 length: 14 amino acids. CDR3 coding DNA: TGTGCCAGCAGCCACTCTGGGGGGTCCTACGAGCAGTACTTC. Translated, it gives CASSHSGGSYEQYF. The variable domain in full, completed from reference TRBV7-8 and TRBJ2-7, reads GAGVSQSPRYKVAKRGQDVALRCDPISGHVSLFWYQQALGQGPEFLTYFQNEAQLDKSGLPSDRFFAERPEGSVSTLKIQRTQQEDSAVYLCASSHSGGSYEQYFGPGTRLTVT.

J is TRBJ2-2 and V is TRBV7-2; 7 positions agree with TRBD2. Germline CDR1 reads SGHTA; CDR2 reads FQGNSA. This CDR3 is built from 15 residues. J gave up 5 bases and V 1 base, and 4 bases lay outside the gene matches. The CDR3 DNA reads TGTGCCAGCAGCTTAGTGGCGGGGGTAACCGGGGAGCTGTTTTTT. Residues: CASSLVAGVTGELFF.

The V gene is TRBV10-3, the J gene TRBJ1-1, with 7 positions matching TRBD1. V trimming: 7 bases; J trimming: 2 bases; junction bases outside the gene matches: 13. The CDR3 extends over 16 amino acids. Germline loops: CDR1 ENHRY, CDR2 SYGVKD. The CDR3: CAITPGGPGGNTEAFF. Written as DNA, the CDR3 is TGTGCCATCACCCCGGGGGGGCCAGGGGGTAACACTGAAGCTTTCTTT.

The chain recombines TRBV3-1 (or the pseudogene TRBV3-2) with TRBJ2-7; 9 nucleotides align to TRBD2. V shed 2 bases and J 7 bases; nucleotides not matched to a gene: 12. The germline CDR1 and CDR2 sequences are LGHDT and YNNKEL (reference sequence). The CDR3 is 16 residues long. CDR3 DNA: TGTGCCAGCAGCCAACACCCCCCGTTAGCGGGAGAGGAGCAGTACTTC. Residues: CASSQHPPLAGEEQYF.

The chain combines TRBV5-1 with TRBJ2-3, with 9 bases identical to TRBD1. The length of the CDR3 is 15 residues. J lost 3 bases, V lost 2 bases, and 4 bases had no gene match. Germline assignment: CDR1 SGHRS and CDR2 YFSETQ. The CDR3 spells CASSLQGTGTDTQYF. Here the CDR3 DNA reads TGCGCCAGCAGCTTACAAGGGACAGGGACAGATACGCAGTATTTT.

The rearrangement joins TRBV7-9 to TRBJ2-5; 14 positions match TRBD2. The junction had 6 bases not matched to a gene; V was cut back by 5 bases and J by 1 base. Germline V lookup: CDR1 SEHNR, CDR2 FQNEAQ (reference sequence). The CDR3 is 17 amino acids. The DNA for the CDR3 is TGTGCCAGCAGCCCTGGGACTAGCGGGGGCCTCCAAGAGACCCAGTACTTC. Amino acids: CASSPGTSGGLQETQYF.

This chain links TRBV27 with TRBJ1-5; no firm D call. V lost 11 bases to trimming and J lost 9 bases, with 17 bases between them. This CDR3 has 12 residues. Germline V gives CDR1 MNHEY, CDR2 SMNVEV (reference sequence). CDR3 loop: CAAGVLTGPQHF. The CDR3 DNA follows: TGTGCCGCCGGAGTCCTAACGGGGCCCCAGCATTTT.

This chain uses TRBV5-6 with TRBJ1-2; 8 positions match TRBD1. The germline V gene encodes CDR1 SGHDT and CDR2 YYEEEE. The CDR3 consists of 15 residues. V lost 4 bases, J lost 4 bases, and 9 bases stayed unmatched. The CDR3 coding sequence is TGTGCCAGCAGCATAAAAGGGACAGGAGCCTATGGCTACACCTTC. It translates to CASSIKGTGAYGYTF. Based on the CDR3 plus reference TRBV5-6 and TRBJ1-2, the full variable domain is DAGVTQSPTHLIKTRGQQVTLRCSPKSGHDTVSWYQQALGQGPQFIFQYYEEEERQRGNFPDRFSGHQFPNYSSELNVNALLLGDSALYLCASSIKGTGAYGYTFGSGTRLTVV.

The genes are TRBV5-1 and TRBJ2-5, with 8 bases fitting TRBD2. Germline-derived CDR1 and CDR2 are SGHRS and YFSETQ. With 2 bases clipped from V and 5 bases from J, the junction kept 2 bases outside the gene matches. This CDR3 has 13 residues. CDR3 in DNA: TGCGCCAGCAGCTTTAGCGGGACCGAGACCCAGTACTTC. Its translation is CASSFSGTETQYF.

CDR3 DNA sequence: TGTGCCAGCAGTAACTATTGGAGGGCAAGAAATCAGCCCCAGCATTTT. This codes for CASSNYWRARNQPQHF. The chain carries TRBV6-5 and TRBJ1-5; D gene ambiguous. V lost 5 bases and J lost 4, with 18 bases in between. The CDR3 covers 16 residues. Germline CDR1 MNHEY, CDR2 SVGAGI.

J is TRBJ2-4 and V is TRBV7-2; D is possibly TRBD2 (7 bases). This CDR3 is 16 amino acids long. Between the trimmed V and J ends, which lost 1 base and 7 bases, there was a span of 17 bases. Germline V gene data show CDR1 as SGHTA and CDR2 as FQGNSA. In DNA form, the CDR3 reads TGTGCCAGCAGCTTAGATGTCGCCGGGGGGCGGAACATTCAGTACTTC. Its translation is CASSLDVAGGRNIQYF.

The chain couples TRBV25-1 to TRBJ2-1; 10 bases are a match to TRBD2. Per germline, CDR1 MGHDK and CDR2 SYGVNS. The CDR3 covers 16 residues. The V and J ends lost 1 base and 5 bases, in that order; junction bases with no gene match: 5. The CDR3 protein is CASSESSGGVNNEQFF. DNA of the CDR3: TGTGCCAGCAGTGAATCTAGCGGGGGTGTCAACAATGAGCAGTTCTTC.

The gene calls are TRBV7-2 and TRBJ1-1; D possibly corresponds to TRBD1 (6 bases). The CDR3 is 13 amino acids. CDR1 is SGHTA, CDR2 FQGNSA, per germline. V gave up 6 bases and J gave up 0 bases, with 8 bases separating them. Written as DNA, the CDR3 is TGTGCCAGCAGAACAGGGTTGAACACTGAAGCTTTCTTT. Its translation is CASRTGLNTEAFF.